The 27 T cell receptor beta chains below all came from one sample that was sequenced in a study of blood T cell repertoires in COVID-19. The table came from immunoSEQ multiplex PCR; TCRdb's copy has only in-frame clones and leaves some out. Of under 150,000 clones listed, approximately 84% are singletons. Source material: peripheral blood. These receptor sequences come from a woman in her thirties or forties with acute or convalescent COVID-19.

This clone was recorded only once. J is TRBJ2-7 and V is TRBV5-4; D ambiguous. The CDR3 spans 12 residues. V was clipped by 2 bases and J by 4 bases, with 7 bases between them. The germline V gene encodes CDR1 SGHNT and CDR2 YYREEE (reference sequence). The CDR3 loop reads CASSFVDYEQYF. The DNA of the CDR3 is TGTGCCAGCAGCTTTGTAGATTACGAGCAGTACTTC.

The chain employs TRBV18 and TRBJ2-1; 8 bases agree with TRBD2. Per germline, CDR1 KGHSH and CDR2 LQKENI. Germline trimming cut 2 bases from V and 6 bases from J; bases unmatched to any gene: 9. The CDR3 is 16 amino acids. CDR3 sequence reads: CASSPYLAGKGNEQFF. CDR3 nucleotide sequence: TGTGCCAGCTCACCATACTTAGCGGGGAAAGGCAATGAGCAGTTCTTC.

Only one count was recorded for this clone. J is TRBJ1-1 and V is TRBV30; D gene ambiguous. Trimming pared 2 bases from V and 1 base from J, leaving 8 bases between. Germline lookup yields CDR1 GTSNPN and CDR2 SVGIG (reference sequence). The CDR3 is 13 residues long. The CDR3 DNA follows: TGTGCCTGGAGTACACAGAAGAACACTGAAGCTTTCTTT. It codes for CAWSTQKNTEAFF.

The V and J genes are TRBV18 and TRBJ1-3, with D perhaps TRBD1 (6 bases). This CDR3 spans 14 amino acids. V was trimmed by 10 bases and J by 0 bases, leaving 13 bases between them. Germline V lookup: CDR1 KGHSH, CDR2 LQKENI. The CDR3 spells CATENRASGNTIYF. In nucleotides, the CDR3 is TGTGCCACCGAAAACAGGGCCTCTGGAAACACCATATATTTT.

The chain recombines TRBV7-2 with TRBJ1-1, with 9 bases fitting TRBD1. Germline V gene data show CDR1 as SGHTA and CDR2 as FQGNSA. CDR3 length: 17 residues. V was clipped by 3 bases and J by 2 bases; unmatched bases: 10. The DNA for the CDR3 is TGTGCCAGCAGCTTGGGACAGGGTGGTTCATTTAACACTGAAGCTTTCTTT. Protein: CASSLGQGGSFNTEAFF.

The CDR3 reads CASSLGLGQFYEQYF. The CDR3 region has the DNA TGCGCCAGCAGCTTGGGATTGGGACAGTTCTACGAGCAGTACTTC. This chain joins TRBV5-1 and TRBJ2-7, with 7 bases that match TRBD1. The CDR3 length is 15 residues. J lost 3 bases, V lost 0 bases, and 6 bases had no gene match. CDR1 and CDR2 (germline): SGHRS, YFSETQ.

This chain connects TRBV18 to TRBJ1-2, with 9 bases fitting TRBD1. CDR1 and CDR2 (germline): KGHSH, LQKENI. The CDR3 is 13 residues long. With 3 bases clipped from V and 8 bases from J, the junction kept 4 bases outside the gene matches. The CDR3 bases are TGTGCCAGCTCACCGGGACAGGGTAGAGGCTACACCTTC. Translated, it gives CASSPGQGRGYTF.

This chain joins TRBV30 and TRBJ2-4, with 9 bases identical to TRBD1. The V gene end was trimmed by 1 base and the J gene end by 6 bases; junction bases not matched to a gene: 4. Germline V CDR1 and CDR2: GTSNPN, SVGIG (reference sequence). The CDR3 is 14 amino acids. CDR3 DNA: TGTGCCTGGAGTGGTTTGGGACAGGGAAACATTCAGTACTTC. Translating it yields CAWSGLGQGNIQYF. The complete variable domain, with remaining parts taken from reference TRBV30 and TRBJ2-4, reads SQTIHQWPATLVQPVGSPLSLECTVEGTSNPNLYWYRQAAGRGLQLLFYSVGIGQISSEVPQNLSASRPQDRQFILSSKKLLLSDSGFYLCAWSGLGQGNIQYFGAGTRLSVL.

The V gene is TRBV2, the J gene TRBJ2-3, with 10 bases matching TRBD2. Germline trimming cut 6 bases from V and 5 bases from J; bases unmatched to any gene: 8. Germline V gene data show CDR1 as SNHLY and CDR2 as FYNNEI. The CDR3 totals 15 residues. Here the CDR3 reads CASSRSGGPGDTQYF. CDR3 coding DNA: TGTGCCAGCAGCCGTAGCGGGGGGCCAGGAGATACGCAGTATTTT.

J is TRBJ2-1 and V is TRBV6-4, with a tentative D call TRBD1 (6 bases). The CDR3 loop spans 16 amino acids. Trimming took off 3 bases at V and 6 bases at J, with 18 bases between the two ends. Germline CDR1 MRHNA, CDR2 SNTAGT. CDR3 in amino acids: CASSDPTGPHANEQFF. The CDR3, as DNA: TGTGCCAGCAGTGATCCGACAGGACCCCATGCCAATGAGCAGTTCTTC.

The V gene is TRBV18, the J gene TRBJ1-2; 7 bases line up with TRBD1. The CDR3 extends over 16 amino acids. Germline CDR1 and CDR2: KGHSH and LQKENI. J gave up 3 bases and V 3 bases, and 10 bases lay outside the gene matches. CDR3 in amino acids: CASSPLTTGKDYGYTF. The DNA for the CDR3 is TGTGCCAGCTCACCCCTAACGACAGGGAAGGACTATGGCTACACCTTC.

V and J are TRBV29-1 and TRBJ1-1; no definite D call. Trimming took off 7 bases at V and 8 bases at J, with 11 bases between the two ends. CDR3 length: 10 amino acids. The V gene's germline CDR1 is SQVTM and CDR2 ANQGSEA. The CDR3 spells CSAKRLEAFF. CDR3 bases: TGCAGCGCGAAACGACTCGAAGCTTTCTTT.

The gene calls are TRBV7-9 and TRBJ1-1; D call uncertain. Germline V gene sequence: CDR1 SEHNR, CDR2 FQNEAQ (reference sequence). Trimming shortened V by 2 bases and J by 1 base, and 11 bases separated the two germline ends. This CDR3 has 15 residues. DNA of the CDR3: TGTGCCAGCAGCTTAACGGGATTGGGGAACACTGAAGCTTTCTTT. Translation: CASSLTGLGNTEAFF.

The rearrangement links TRBV9 to TRBJ2-2; the match to TRBD2 covers 10 bases. The CDR3 length is 15 residues. The junction had 2 bases not matched to a gene; V was cut back by 2 bases and J by 4 bases. Germline lookup yields CDR1 SGDLS and CDR2 YYNGEE. CDR3 amino acids: CASSVQRGGTGELFF. DNA for the CDR3: TGTGCCAGCAGCGTCCAGCGGGGGGGCACCGGGGAGCTGTTTTTT.

The chain couples TRBV5-1 to TRBJ1-5; 9 bases map to TRBD1. The CDR3 is 15 amino acids. J gave up 6 bases and V 0 bases, and 4 bases lay outside the gene matches. Germline assignment: CDR1 SGHRS and CDR2 YFSETQ. CDR3 in amino acids: CASSLGGQGGQPQHF. Written as DNA, the CDR3 is TGCGCCAGCAGCTTGGGGGGACAGGGTGGTCAGCCCCAGCATTTT.

The chain has TRBV6-5 and TRBJ1-2; D gene ambiguous. V gave up 8 bases and J gave up 2 bases, with 15 bases separating them. Germline V CDR1 and CDR2: MNHEY, SVGAGI. CDR3 length: 14 amino acids. CDR3 nucleotides: TGTGCCAGCCATCGAAGGAGCGAAAACTATGGCTACACCTTC. Amino acids: CASHRRSENYGYTF.

The rearrangement uses TRBV11-2 and TRBJ2-6, with D unclear. Germline V gene data show CDR1 as SGHAT and CDR2 as FQNNGV. Trimming took 7 bases from V and 0 from J, leaving 10 bases between them. The CDR3 length is 15 residues. Here the CDR3 DNA reads TGTGCCAGCACTCTAACTGGCTCTGGGGCCAACGTCCTGACTTTC. Residues: CASTLTGSGANVLTF.

The genes are TRBV21-1 and TRBJ2-3; TRBD2, the table's D call, lacks a check against the DNA. TRBV21-1 is a pseudogene segment. The CDR3 covers 21 residues. The chain's CDR3 is CASSKPLLAGGRIVNTDTQYF. Here the CDR3 DNA reads TGTGCCAGCAGCAAACCCTTACTAGCGGGGGGCCGGATAGTAAACACAGATACGCAGTATTTT.

The rearrangement uses TRBV25-1 and TRBJ1-2; TRBD1 matches 9 bases. The germline V gene encodes CDR1 MGHDK and CDR2 SYGVNS. Trimming at V came to 3 bases and at J to 4 bases, leaving 6 bases not matched to a gene. This CDR3 region has 15 residues. The CDR3 region has the DNA TGTGCCAGCAGTGACCCCAAGACAGGGGGCTATGGCTACACCTTC. It encodes CASSDPKTGGYGYTF.

The V and J genes are TRBV19 and TRBJ2-1; a possible D gene is TRBD2 (5 bases). Trimming stripped 8 bases from V and 6 bases from J, with 11 bases between. The length of the CDR3 is 12 residues. CDR1 and CDR2 (germline): LNHDA, SQIVND (reference sequence). This CDR3 is CASSNSVNEQFF. DNA for the CDR3: TGTGCCAGTTCTAATAGCGTCAATGAGCAGTTCTTC.

This CDR3 is CASSLDTANYGYTF. The CDR3, as DNA: TGTGCCAGCAGTCTGGACACTGCTAACTATGGCTACACCTTC. The V call is TRBV6-5, the J call TRBJ1-2, with D possibly TRBD1 on 5 matching bases. This CDR3 is built from 14 residues. Germline CDR1 is MNHEY and CDR2 is SVGAGI. V shed 5 bases and J shed 0 bases, with 10 bases lying between them.

The rearrangement uses TRBV2 and TRBJ2-7, with 10 bases lining up with TRBD1. CDR1 is SNHLY, CDR2 FYNNEI, per germline. Losses at the gene ends were 5 bases for V and 3 bases for J; bases not matched to a gene: 4. This CDR3 is built from 14 residues. The DNA for the CDR3 is TGTGCCAGCAGTCTAAGGACAGGGGGCTACGAGCAGTACTTC. As protein: CASSLRTGGYEQYF.

The table lists this clone with a few counts. The chain couples TRBV5-4 to TRBJ1-5; 7 bases match TRBD1. V shed 3 bases and J 2 bases; nucleotides not matched to a gene: 2. Germline V CDR1 and CDR2: SGHNT, YYREEE (reference sequence). The CDR3 spans 14 residues. The CDR3 protein is CASSSGTGNQPQHF. Here the CDR3 DNA reads TGTGCCAGCAGCTCCGGGACAGGCAATCAGCCCCAGCATTTT.

In this sample, this clone turned up once. The chain recombines TRBV19 with TRBJ2-3; 9 bases are shared with TRBD1. CDR3 length: 16 amino acids. CDR1 is LNHDA and CDR2 is SQIVND in the germline V gene (reference sequence). Unmatched junction bases numbered 13, after V lost 7 bases and J lost 5 bases. CDR3 nucleotide sequence: TGTGCCAGTAATTTTCTGGGACAGGGTTCCAAAGATACGCAGTATTTT. Residues: CASNFLGQGSKDTQYF.

The CDR3 loop reads CASRGVRGPYNEQFF. The DNA of the CDR3 is TGTGCCAGCAGGGGGGTAAGGGGGCCCTACAATGAGCAGTTCTTC. The genes are TRBV2 and TRBJ2-1; TRBD1 aligns across 7 bases. With 6 bases clipped from V and 2 bases from J, the junction kept 7 bases outside the gene matches. The CDR3 extends over 15 amino acids. Germline values: CDR1 SNHLY, CDR2 FYNNEI.

The V gene is TRBV11-1, the J gene TRBJ2-1, with TRBD1 identical over 8 bases. CDR1 SGHAT and CDR2 FQDESV come from the germline V gene (reference sequence). There are 15 residues in the CDR3. V was pared by 5 bases and J by 5 bases, with 8 bases of the junction left unmatched. CDR3 sequence reads: CASSPTGVRDNEQFF. Written as DNA, the CDR3 is TGTGCCAGCAGCCCGACAGGGGTACGGGACAATGAGCAGTTCTTC.

The chain recombines TRBV6-6 with TRBJ2-2, with no clear D. V lost 6 bases to trimming and J lost 4 bases, with 15 bases between them. Germline assignment: CDR1 MNHNY and CDR2 SVGAGI (reference sequence). This CDR3 has 15 residues. The CDR3 loop is CASSLQAPFTGELFF. For the CDR3, the DNA is TGTGCCAGCAGCTTGCAGGCACCTTTCACCGGGGAGCTGTTTTTT.